This TCR beta chain was retrieved from a study of T cell changes during pregnancy in multiple sclerosis. TCRdb's table, derived via immunoSEQ multiplex PCR, lists solely in-frame clones and lacks some. The sample has about 51,000 clones; roughly 94% are singletons. Germline V CDR1 and CDR2: SGHNT, YYREEE (reference sequence). This CDR3 is built from 18 residues. Germline trimming cut 1 base from V and 1 base from J; bases unmatched to any gene: 9. This TCR was recovered from a female donor with multiple sclerosis, enrolled in a pregnancy study. The rearrangement links TRBV5-4 to TRBJ2-3; TRBD2 agrees at 10 bases. This specimen consisted of CD4+ T cells from peripheral blood mononuclear cells, obtained in the second trimester of pregnancy. The CDR3 coding sequence is TGTGCCAGCAGCTTGATCGGACTAGCGGTCGCGGGCACAGATACGCAGTATTTT. This encodes CASSLIGLAVAGTDTQYF.